This entry lists 13 T cell receptor beta chains sequenced from one sample in a study of blood T cells in healthy people across ages. Through a sample-barcoded 5' primer and a J-beta primer mix, a second PCR was run for about 7 to 12 cycles. One entry per CDR3 protein results from TCRdb running MiXCR on the 5' RACE reads. Among 700,000 to 900,000 distinct CDR3 sequences listed, around 24% were seen once. In addition, the sample was reused for a study of T cells of mothers and their children.

Sequenced sample: blood. Source of these receptors: a boy aged 5-17 years in good health.

This clonotype was detected a few times. The chain carries TRBV12-3 or TRBV12-4 and TRBJ1-2; no clear D. The V gene lost 5 bases and the J gene lost 4 bases, with 11 bases spanning the gap. The CDR3 spans 13 residues. Here the CDR3 DNA reads TGTGCCAGCAGTCGTGAGGCCCTCTATGGCTACACCTTC. Its protein product is CASSREALYGYTF.

V is TRBV2 and J is TRBJ1-3; the D is unclear. Germline CDR1 SNHLY, CDR2 FYNNEI. V lost 3 bases to trimming and J lost 0 bases, with 6 bases between them. The CDR3 loop spans 14 amino acids. The CDR3 bases are TGTGCCAGCAGTGACACTTACTCTGGAAACACCATATATTTT. Protein product: CASSDTYSGNTIYF.

The CDR3 DNA reads TGCGCCAGCAGTCCCACTAGCGGGGGGAGTTACAATGAGCAGTTCTTC. Translating it yields CASSPTSGGSYNEQFF. J is TRBJ2-1 and V is TRBV10-1; 12 nucleotides line up with TRBD2. Germline V gives CDR1 WNHNN, CDR2 SYGVQD (reference sequence). V shed 5 bases and J 4 bases; nucleotides not matched to a gene: 6. The CDR3 totals 16 residues.

The gene calls are TRBV11-2 and TRBJ2-1; 7 bases map to TRBD2. The last part of the DNA fits TRBJ2-7 better; the J call may be wrong. This CDR3 is 13 amino acids long. The germline CDR1 and CDR2 sequences are SGHAT and FQNNGV. CDR3 sequence: CASSLARAGEQYF. Here the CDR3 DNA reads TGTGCCAGCAGCTTAGCTCGAGCGGGAGAGCAGTACTTC.

The chain couples TRBV7-2 to TRBJ1-1, with D perhaps matching TRBD1 (6 bases). Trimming shortened V by 1 base and J by 4 bases, and 10 bases separated the two germline ends. Germline assignment: CDR1 SGHTA and CDR2 FQGNSA. This CDR3 has 14 amino acids. In DNA, the CDR3 is TGTGCCAGCAGCTTAGAGGGGGGCATCACTGAAGCTTTCTTT. Protein: CASSLEGGITEAFF.

This chain joins TRBV6-1 and TRBJ1-2; the D is unclear. The CDR3 loop spans 13 amino acids. Looked up from germline, CDR1 is MNHNS and CDR2 is SASEGT. The ends were cut back, 7 bases at V and 3 bases at J, with 12 bases in the middle. The CDR3: CASKGVLDYGYTF. In DNA form, the CDR3 reads TGTGCCAGCAAAGGTGTTTTGGACTATGGCTACACCTTC.

V and J are TRBV20-1 and TRBJ1-5; D possibly corresponds to TRBD1 (5 bases). CDR1 is DFQATT, CDR2 SNEGSKA, per germline (reference sequence). The length of the CDR3 is 13 residues. V lost 3 bases, J lost 5 bases, and 11 bases lay in between. The CDR3 loop reads CSASRTLDQPQHF. CDR3 DNA sequence: TGCAGTGCTAGTAGGACATTGGATCAGCCCCAGCATTTT.

As regards this clonotype: Given a much more abundant clone one base away, this may be a read error. The chain uses TRBV14 and TRBJ2-7; no reliable D call. Trimming took off 1 base at V and 6 bases at J, with 4 bases between the two ends. CDR3 length: 11 residues. Germline loops: CDR1 SGHDN, CDR2 FVKESK. The CDR3 here is CASSQAFEQYF. The CDR3 DNA reads as TGTGCCAGCAGCCAAGCCTTCGAGCAGTACTTC.

On this clonotype: Since a much larger clone is just one base distant, this may be a read error. J is TRBJ2-1 and V is TRBV7-9; 11 bases align to TRBD2. The J call is in doubt because the DNA end fits TRBJ2-5 better. Germline CDR1 reads SEHNR; CDR2 reads FQNEAQ (reference sequence). The CDR3 is 16 residues long. CDR3 residues: CTSSRPIAGGPETQYF. The CDR3 coding sequence is TGTACCAGCAGCCGACCGATAGCGGGGGGGCCAGAGACCCAGTACTTC.

This clonotype was found once. The chain is built from TRBV3-1 and TRBJ2-4; D gene uncertain. The CDR3 is 15 amino acids. Per germline, CDR1 LGHDT and CDR2 YNNKEL (reference sequence). Trimming pared 3 bases from V and 3 bases from J, leaving 12 bases between. DNA for the CDR3: TGTGCCAGCAGCCATTCCAATTCCGGCAAAAACATTCAGTACTTC. It is translated as CASSHSNSGKNIQYF.

This rearrangement joins TRBV5-1 to TRBJ2-5, with D possibly matching TRBD2 (5 bases). The DNA matches TRBJ2-7 better at its end, which makes the J call doubtful. Germline values: CDR1 SGHRS, CDR2 YFSETQ. The CDR3 is made up of 13 amino acids. The CDR3 spells CASIFKEADEQYF. DNA of the CDR3: TGCGCCAGCATCTTCAAGGAGGCCGACGAGCAGTACTTC.

This clonotype occurred a few times. One end of the junction varies from germline; a read error may be responsible. The CDR3 DNA sequence: TGTGCCAGCAGGACAGACAGGGATAATGAAAAGCTGTTTTTT. Encoded protein: CASRTDRDNEKLFF. The chain carries TRBV2 and TRBJ1-4, with 7 positions matching TRBD1. Germline V lookup: CDR1 SNHLY, CDR2 FYNNEI. This CDR3 has 14 amino acids.

The chain recombines TRBV7-6 with TRBJ2-3; maybe TRBD2 (6 bases). Germline V gene data show CDR1 as SGHVS and CDR2 as FNYEAQ. V dropped 1 base and J dropped 6 bases, with 14 bases sitting between them. CDR3 size: 15 residues. CDR3 in amino acids: CASSLEAGFADTQYF. The CDR3 bases are TGTGCCAGCAGCTTAGAAGCGGGTTTCGCCGATACGCAGTATTTT.